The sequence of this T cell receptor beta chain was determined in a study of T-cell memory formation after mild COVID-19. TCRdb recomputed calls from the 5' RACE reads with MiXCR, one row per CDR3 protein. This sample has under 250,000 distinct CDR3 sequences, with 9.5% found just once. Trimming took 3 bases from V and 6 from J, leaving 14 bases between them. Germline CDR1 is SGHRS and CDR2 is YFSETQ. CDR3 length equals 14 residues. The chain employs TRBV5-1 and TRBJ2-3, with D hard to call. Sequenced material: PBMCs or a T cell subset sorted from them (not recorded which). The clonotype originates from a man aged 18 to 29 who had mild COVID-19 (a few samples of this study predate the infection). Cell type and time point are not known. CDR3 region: CASSSGGSPDTQYF. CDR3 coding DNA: TGCGCCAGCAGCTCCGGTGGGTCCCCCGATACGCAGTATTTT.